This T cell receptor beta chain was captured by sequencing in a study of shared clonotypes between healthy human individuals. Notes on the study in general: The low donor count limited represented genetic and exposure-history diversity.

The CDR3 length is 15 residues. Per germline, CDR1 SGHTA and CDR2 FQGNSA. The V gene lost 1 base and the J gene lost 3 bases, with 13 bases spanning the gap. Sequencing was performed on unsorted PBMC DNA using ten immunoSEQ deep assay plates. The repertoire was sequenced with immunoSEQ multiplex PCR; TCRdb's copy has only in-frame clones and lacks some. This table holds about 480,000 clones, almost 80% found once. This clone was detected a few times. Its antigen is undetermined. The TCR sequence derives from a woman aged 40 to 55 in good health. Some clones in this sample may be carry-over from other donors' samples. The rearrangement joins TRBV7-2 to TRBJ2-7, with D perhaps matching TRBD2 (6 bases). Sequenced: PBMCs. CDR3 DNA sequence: TGTGCCAGCAGCTTAGTTAGCGGTGGTGGCTACGAGCAGTACTTC. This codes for CASSLVSGGGYEQYF.